These 28 T cell receptor beta chains were all obtained from the same sample, sequenced in a study of vaccination effects on CD4 cells after COVID-19. Sequencing was preceded by expansion of antigen-specific CD4+ T cells with viral peptide pools in the ViraFEST assay. Subsequent to a culture period of 10 to 11 days, CD4+ T cells were isolated. Among the vaccine recipients, none had a prior SARS-CoV-2 infection, and nucleocapsid antibodies were negative. No antigen is known for these receptors. Assay used: immunoSEQ multiplex PCR; TCRdb lists only in-frame clones, some missing. The table records tens of thousands of clones, over 55% of them present only once. Sequenced here: CD4+ T cells from PBMCs cultured with HCoV-OC43 spike peptides, sampled before COVID-19 vaccination. Documented subset: HCoV-OC43 spike overlapping peptide pool stimulation. The receptors come from a human donor who received a COVID-19 vaccine.

The chain combines TRBV2 with TRBJ1-1; D gene uncertain. The germline gives CDR1 SNHLY, CDR2 FYNNEI. V lost 3 bases, J lost 0 bases, and 8 bases lay in between. The CDR3 is made up of 14 amino acids. The CDR3 protein is CASSDSLLNTEAFF. The CDR3 nucleotides read TGTGCCAGCAGTGACAGCTTATTGAACACTGAAGCTTTCTTT.

The V and J genes are TRBV10-1 and TRBJ2-1, with 7 bases aligning to TRBD2. This CDR3 spans 15 amino acids. Germline loops: CDR1 WNHNN, CDR2 SYGVQD (reference sequence). Losses at the gene ends were 1 base for V and 12 bases for J; bases not matched to a gene: 12. The CDR3 nucleotides read TGCGCCAGCAGTGAGTATCGACTAGCCCTACTAATGCAGTTCTTC. This translates into CASSEYRLALLMQFF.

This clone was counted a few times. The CDR3 DNA reads as TGTGCCAGCAGCTTGAGACTAGCGGGAGGTGGCGGGGAGCTGTTTTTT. Translated: CASSLRLAGGGGELFF. The chain uses TRBV7-2 and TRBJ2-2; 13 positions match TRBD2. V shed 3 bases, J shed 7 bases, and the junction held 5 bases outside the gene matches. The V gene's germline CDR1 is SGHTA and CDR2 FQGNSA. This CDR3 comprises 16 residues.

The chain uses TRBV5-4 and TRBJ2-7; TRBD2 matches at 9 bases. This CDR3 region has 16 residues. Losses at the gene ends were 2 bases for V and 0 bases for J; bases not matched to a gene: 6. Germline V gives CDR1 SGHNT, CDR2 YYREEE (reference sequence). The CDR3 here is CASSLGRGGSSYEQYF. The CDR3 DNA follows: TGTGCCAGCAGCTTAGGGCGGGGGGGGAGCTCCTACGAGCAGTACTTC.

J is TRBJ1-2 and V is TRBV18, with a possible D match to TRBD1 (6 bases). CDR3 size: 18 residues. Germline V gene sequence: CDR1 KGHSH, CDR2 LQKENI. V dropped 3 bases and J dropped 0 bases, with 20 bases sitting between them. This CDR3 is CASSPRQGTSPSNYGYTF. In nucleotides, the CDR3 is TGTGCCAGCTCACCCAGGCAGGGGACGTCCCCATCTAACTATGGCTACACCTTC. Using reference TRBV18 and TRBJ1-2 for the parts outside the CDR3, the full variable domain is NAGVMQNPRHLVRRRGQEARLRCSPMKGHSHVYWYRQLPEEGLKFMVYLQKENIIDESGMPKERFSAEFPKEGPSILRIQQVVRGDSAAYFCASSPRQGTSPSNYGYTFGSGTRLTVV.

The chain uses TRBV5-4 and TRBJ2-3; TRBD1 is a possible D gene (6 bases). The ends were cut back, 5 bases at V and 6 bases at J, with 22 bases in the middle. Germline V gives CDR1 SGHNT, CDR2 YYREEE (reference sequence). The CDR3 length is 16 residues. DNA of the CDR3: TGTGCCAGCAGACTTGAACTGCAGGGGTCGGGGGATACGCAGTATTTT. Protein: CASRLELQGSGDTQYF.

The rearrangement uses TRBV3-1 (or the pseudogene TRBV3-2) and TRBJ2-5, with D tentatively TRBD2 (6 bases). Trimming took 1 base from V and 5 from J, leaving 14 bases between them. The CDR3 totals 15 residues. Germline CDR1 LGHDT, CDR2 YNNKEL (reference sequence). For the CDR3, the DNA is TGTGCCAGCAGCCAAGCTGGACGGGAGCTTGAGACCCAGTACTTC. Its translation: CASSQAGRELETQYF.

V and J are TRBV7-2 and TRBJ2-3, with TRBD2 matching over 12 bases. The CDR3 consists of 16 residues. V shed 6 bases and J 5 bases; nucleotides not matched to a gene: 9. Germline assignment: CDR1 SGHTA and CDR2 FQGNSA. CDR3 sequence reads: CASSPSLAGGLDTQYF. The CDR3 DNA follows: TGTGCCAGCAGTCCCTCCCTAGCGGGGGGGCTAGATACGCAGTATTTT.

The genes are TRBV5-1 and TRBJ2-1; tentatively, D is TRBD1 or TRBD2 (5 bases each). The V end was cut by 4 bases, the J end by 8 bases, with 13 bases between. The CDR3 sequence is 13 residues long. The germline V gene has CDR1 SGHRS and CDR2 YFSETQ. The CDR3 loop is CASSLGRGDEQFF. The DNA of the CDR3 is TGCGCCAGCAGCCTGGGACGAGGGGATGAGCAGTTCTTC.

This chain links TRBV4-1 with TRBJ2-2, with D perhaps TRBD1 (5 bases). Germline CDR1 is MGHRA and CDR2 is YSYEKL. V gave up 1 base and J gave up 3 bases, with 9 bases separating them. The CDR3 length is 15 residues. As DNA, the CDR3 is TGCGCCAGCAGCCAAGTAGCCAGGGACACCGGGGAGCTGTTTTTT. Its protein is CASSQVARDTGELFF.

The chain links TRBV27 to TRBJ2-2; perhaps TRBD1 as D (6 bases). Per germline, CDR1 MNHEY and CDR2 SMNVEV (reference sequence). The V gene lost 6 bases and the J gene lost 2 bases, with 22 bases spanning the gap. The CDR3 loop spans 18 amino acids. The CDR3 DNA follows: TGTGCCAGCAGAGACCTAAAAGCCGGGACAACCAACACCGGGGAGCTGTTTTTT. It translates to CASRDLKAGTTNTGELFF.

V usage is TRBV6-5 and J usage is TRBJ1-1; D unresolved. This CDR3 contains 11 residues. Trimming took 8 bases from V and 5 from J, leaving 9 bases between them. Germline V gene lookup returns CDR1 MNHEY and CDR2 SVGAGI. The CDR3 region is CASARRTEAFF. The CDR3 nucleotides are TGTGCCAGCGCTCGTCGAACTGAAGCTTTCTTT.

The chain joins TRBV6-2 or TRBV6-3 to TRBJ1-3, with D unresolved. The V and J ends lost 0 bases and 3 bases respectively, with 18 bases between them. From germline, CDR1 is MNHEY and CDR2 SVGEGT. The CDR3 has 18 amino acids. CDR3 amino acids: CASSYSPDPHPDGNTIYF. The CDR3 DNA sequence: TGTGCCAGCAGTTACTCCCCGGATCCTCACCCGGATGGAAACACCATATATTTT.

The J gene is TRBJ2-1, the V gene TRBV7-9; no firm D call. Germline loops: CDR1 SEHNR, CDR2 FQNEAQ (reference sequence). The CDR3 has 13 amino acids. V shed 2 bases and J shed 5 bases, with 7 bases lying between them. The CDR3 nucleotides are TGTGCCAGCAGCTTATGGCAAAACAATGAGCAGTTCTTC. Encoded protein: CASSLWQNNEQFF.

V and J are TRBV10-3 and TRBJ1-5; the match to TRBD1 covers 7 bases. The germline gives CDR1 ENHRY, CDR2 SYGVKD. The CDR3 is 14 residues long. The V segment lost 2 bases and the J segment 4 bases; nucleotides outside the gene matches: 2. CDR3: CAISEPGQNQPQHF. CDR3 DNA: TGTGCCATCAGTGAGCCGGGACAGAATCAGCCCCAGCATTTT.

The chain combines TRBV5-4 with TRBJ1-5, with D uncertain. The germline V gene has CDR1 SGHNT and CDR2 YYREEE (reference sequence). V lost 1 base and J lost 2, with 4 bases in between. CDR3 size: 13 residues. CDR3 in DNA: TGTGCCAGCAGCTTGCAGGGCAATCAGCCCCAGCATTTT. It specifies CASSLQGNQPQHF.

V gene TRBV5-8 combines with J gene TRBJ2-1; D possibly uses TRBD1 or TRBD2 (6 bases each). Germline V gives CDR1 SGHTS, CDR2 YDEGEE. This CDR3 contains 15 residues. Between the trimmed V and J ends, which lost 2 bases and 6 bases, there was a span of 15 bases. In DNA form, the CDR3 reads TGTGCCAGCAGCTTTGTGGGGGGCGGCTCCAATGAGCAGTTCTTC. Amino acids: CASSFVGGGSNEQFF.

In this sample, this clone turned up a few times. The chain employs TRBV24-1 and TRBJ1-2; D is perhaps TRBD1 (6 bases). The V and J ends lost 3 bases and 3 bases respectively, with 10 bases between them. This CDR3 spans 14 amino acids. CDR1 KGHDR and CDR2 SFDVKD come from the germline V gene. CDR3 DNA sequence: TGTGCCACCAGTGATAAACAGGGATACTATGGCTACACCTTC. This codes for CATSDKQGYYGYTF.

The V gene is TRBV27, the J gene TRBJ2-7, with 10 positions matching TRBD1. The CDR3 contains 17 residues. The germline CDR1 and CDR2 sequences are MNHEY and SMNVEV (reference sequence). V trimming: 5 bases; J trimming: 4 bases; junction bases outside the gene matches: 14. CDR3 sequence: CASSTAGQGKGWYEQYF. CDR3 coding DNA: TGTGCCAGCAGTACGGCGGGACAGGGGAAAGGATGGTACGAGCAGTACTTC.

This clone was counted a few times. The chain links TRBV18 to TRBJ2-5, with a possible D match to TRBD1 (6 bases). The CDR3 loop spans 14 amino acids. The V gene's germline CDR1 is KGHSH and CDR2 LQKENI. Trimming removed 4 bases at V and 2 bases at J, with 11 bases between. The CDR3 protein is CASSLDRIQETQYF. For the CDR3, the DNA is TGTGCCAGCTCACTCGACAGGATTCAAGAGACCCAGTACTTC.

The V gene is TRBV6-5, the J gene TRBJ1-1; 8 positions agree with TRBD1. V lost 4 bases, J lost 5 bases, and 6 bases stayed unmatched. Germline assignment: CDR1 MNHEY and CDR2 SVGAGI. The CDR3 extends over 14 amino acids. The DNA of the CDR3 is TGTGCCAGCAGTTCCGGACAGGGCTATACTGAAGCTTTCTTT. This translates into CASSSGQGYTEAFF.

This sequence joins TRBV27 and TRBJ2-3; TRBD1 aligns across 8 bases. Germline V gene data show CDR1 as MNHEY and CDR2 as SMNVEV (reference sequence). The V and J ends lost 5 bases and 0 bases, in that order; junction bases with no gene match: 10. This CDR3 contains 17 residues. CDR3 sequence (DNA): TGTGCCAGCAGTACCCCCCGACAGGGGATAAGCACAGATACGCAGTATTTT. Protein sequence: CASSTPRQGISTDTQYF.

This chain links TRBV3-1 (or the pseudogene TRBV3-2) with TRBJ1-2; tentative D call: TRBD1 (6 bases). Per the germline V gene, CDR1 is LGHDT and CDR2 is YNNKEL (reference sequence). V shed 0 bases and J shed 7 bases, with 9 bases lying between them. The CDR3 contains 13 residues. DNA for the CDR3: TGTGCCAGCAGCCAAGAGGGGGCAGGTGGCTACACCTTC. It codes for CASSQEGAGGYTF.

V usage is TRBV4-2 and J usage is TRBJ1-1, with TRBD1 matching 8 bases. Looked up from germline, CDR1 is LGHNA and CDR2 is YNFKEQ. With V trimmed by 1 base and J by 9 bases, 7 bases remained unmatched. This CDR3 comprises 14 residues. The CDR3 is CASSQGGQGEKAFF. CDR3 nucleotides: TGTGCCAGCAGCCAAGGCGGACAGGGTGAAAAAGCTTTCTTT.

The chain employs TRBV5-1 and TRBJ2-3; a possible D gene is TRBD2 (6 bases). V dropped 0 bases and J dropped 6 bases, with 23 bases sitting between them. The length of the CDR3 is 18 residues. Germline CDR1 SGHRS, CDR2 YFSETQ. CDR3 coding DNA: TGCGCCAGCAGCTTGGATTTCGGGGGATTCAGTGAAGGCGATACGCAGTATTTT. It translates to CASSLDFGGFSEGDTQYF.

This clone occurred a few times. The chain joins TRBV6-4 to TRBJ1-5; D uncertain. The CDR3 spans 15 residues. The germline CDR1 and CDR2 sequences are MRHNA and SNTAGT. V gave up 6 bases and J gave up 1 base, with 13 bases separating them. CDR3 sequence reads: CASSAAGLSNQPQHF. CDR3 nucleotides: TGTGCCAGCAGCGCGGCGGGTTTGAGCAATCAGCCCCAGCATTTT.

The J gene is TRBJ2-1, the V gene TRBV19; 7 nucleotides align to TRBD2. V lost 3 bases to trimming and J lost 4 bases; unmatched junction nucleotides: 9. The CDR3 is made up of 16 amino acids. Germline values: CDR1 LNHDA, CDR2 SQIVND (reference sequence). The CDR3, as DNA: TGTGCCAGTAGTATTCCCAGCGGGATTCTATACAATGAGCAGTTCTTC. The encoded protein is CASSIPSGILYNEQFF.

The genes are TRBV10-3 and TRBJ2-2; D is unclear. V lost 5 bases, J lost 6 bases, and 7 bases lay in between. The germline gives CDR1 ENHRY, CDR2 SYGVKD. CDR3 length equals 12 residues. DNA for the CDR3: TGTGCCATCAGTAGAGGCTCCGGGGAGCTGTTTTTT. Translated: CAISRGSGELFF.